This TCR beta chain was documented in a study of T cell changes during pregnancy in multiple sclerosis. In germline, CDR1 is GTSNPN, CDR2 SVGIG (reference sequence). The trim removed 0 bases at V and 4 bases at J, leaving 12 bases unmatched. The CDR3 runs 17 residues. Sequencing was performed with immunoSEQ multiplex PCR; in TCRdb, only in-frame clones are kept and a portion is missing. The table lists about 70,000 clones, approximately 89% of them singletons. The specimen was peripheral blood, collected in the third trimester of pregnancy. This sequence originates from a female donor in good health, enrolled as a control in a pregnancy study. The chain combines TRBV30 with TRBJ1-5; 7 nucleotides agree with TRBD1. The DNA for the CDR3 is TGTGCCTGGAGTGTAGTGAGACAGGGTAAGGTGAATCAGCCCCAGCATTTT. It is translated as CAWSVVRQGKVNQPQHF.